These T cell receptor beta chains were read from a single sample in a study of memory CD4+ T cells and cytomegalovirus serostatus. Only in-frame clones appear in the TCRdb table, and some are missing; sequencing was by immunoSEQ multiplex PCR. The sample lists more than 45,000 clones; roughly four fifths were seen once. The sequencing sample was made of memory CD4+ T cells from blood. The receptors stem from an adult in good health and CMV-seronegative. The CDR3 runs from the conserved cysteine through the conserved F or W. Each record gives: V gene, J gene, clone size, D gene, CDR3 DNA, CDR3 protein. D genes are given only for firm matches. Clone size, where shown, is once, few, many, or a class for clones that have expanded.

>TRBV19|TRBJ2-1|-|-
TGTGCCAGTAAGGGGACGGGATACAATGAGCAGTTCTTC
CASKGTGYNEQFF
>TRBV7-2|TRBJ1-6|-|-
TGTGCCAGCAGCTTCGGATTCAGGGATAATAATTCACCCCTCCACTTT
CASSFGFRDNNSPLHF
>TRBV5-5|TRBJ1-3|-|TRBD1
TGTGCCAGCAGCTTTTTGCGGTCGGACAGGGTGACTGGAAACACCATATATTTT
CASSFLRSDRVTGNTIYF
>TRBV4-1|TRBJ2-2|-|TRBD1
TGCGCCAGCAGCCATTTGACAGGGTCAAACACCGGGGAGCTGTTTTTT
CASSHLTGSNTGELFF
>TRBV29-1|TRBJ1-2|-|-
TGCAGCGTTGGAGACAGGTACTATGGCTACACCTTC
CSVGDRYYGYTF
>TRBV6-1|TRBJ1-5|-|-
TGTGCCAGCAGTGAAGGGGTATCTCAGCCCCAGCATTTT
CASSEGVSQPQHF
>TRBV1|TRBJ1-2|-|-
TGCACCAGCAGCCAAGACGGCCGTAGTGGCTACACCTTC
CTSSQDGRSGYTF
>TRBV5-6|TRBJ2-5|once|TRBD1
TGTGCCAGCAGCTCCGCAGGGGGCGGCGGAGAGACCCAGTACTTC
CASSSAGGGGETQYF
>TRBV7-9|TRBJ2-1|few|TRBD1
TGTGCCAGCAGCCCCCGGGACAGATCCTACAATGAGCAGTTCTTC
CASSPRDRSYNEQFF
>TRBV30|TRBJ2-7|-|-
TGTGCCTGGAGTCTAGGTCAGCTTGTTGGTTACGAGCAATACTTC
CAWSLGQLVGYEQYF
>TRBV4-3|TRBJ2-5|-|-
TGCGCCAGCAGCCAAGGTGGGGGACGGGAGACCCAGTACTTC
CASSQGGGRETQYF
>TRBV29-1|TRBJ2-1|-|-
TGCAGCGCCGGGATCTACAATGAGCAGTTCTTC
CSAGIYNEQFF
>TRBV19|TRBJ1-6|few|TRBD1
TGTGCCAGTAGTATGGGACAGGGGAATTCACCCCTCCACTTT
CASSMGQGNSPLHF
>TRBV5-1|TRBJ2-3|-|TRBD2
TGCGCCAGCAGCTCGACTAGCAAGAGCACAGATACGCAGTATTTT
CASSSTSKSTDTQYF
>TRBV30|TRBJ2-5|-|TRBD2
TGTGCCTGGAGCCAGGCCCGCCTAGCGGGGTACCAAGAGACCCAGTACTTC
CAWSQARLAGYQETQYF
>TRBV6-1|TRBJ1-2|-|TRBD1
TGTGCCAGCAGTCCCAATCACAGGGGCAGCTATGGCTACACCTTC
CASSPNHRGSYGYTF
>TRBV6-1|TRBJ2-7|-|TRBD1
TGTGCCAGCGGAGCCGGGACAGGGGATAGGGGCGAGCAGTACTTC
CASGAGTGDRGEQYF
>TRBV28|TRBJ2-4|once|-
TGTGCCAGCAGTTTTCCGGGGGCGGGGAACATTCAGTACTTC
CASSFPGAGNIQYF
>TRBV18|TRBJ2-6|-|-
TGTGCCAGCTCACCGGGATCTAGCCCTGGGGCCAACGTCCTGACTTTC
CASSPGSSPGANVLTF
>TRBV5-1|TRBJ1-1|-|TRBD1
TGCGCCAGCAGCGGAAACAGGGGAACGAACACTGAAGCTTTCTTT
CASSGNRGTNTEAFF
>TRBV4-1|TRBJ2-5|few|-
TGCGCCAGCAGCCAAGATTTCGAGACCCAGTACTTC
CASSQDFETQYF
>TRBV28|TRBJ2-2|-|TRBD1
TGTGCCAGCAGTTTAAGAGGGACAGCCACCGGGGAGCTGTTTTTT
CASSLRGTATGELFF
>TRBV19|TRBJ2-5|-|TRBD2
TGTGCCAGTAAAATCACTAGCGGGGAGACCCAGTACTTC
CASKITSGETQYF
>TRBV6-6|TRBJ2-5|-|-
TGTGCCAGCAGTCCCGGGACTCGGTACCAAGAGACCCAGTACTTC
CASSPGTRYQETQYF
>TRBV30|TRBJ1-6|-|-
TGTGCCTGGAGTGAGGGAACTAATTCACCCCTCCACTTT
CAWSEGTNSPLHF
>TRBV19|TRBJ2-2|-|TRBD1
TGTGCCAGTCTCCCCAGGACAGGGGGCGGCACCGGGGAGCTGTTTTTT
CASLPRTGGGTGELFF
>TRBV27|TRBJ1-2|-|TRBD1
TGTGCCAGCAGTTTAGGGACAGGGGGAAACTATGGCTACACCTTC
CASSLGTGGNYGYTF
>TRBV5-5|TRBJ2-5|-|TRBD1
TGTGCCAGCAGCCCGGGACAGTTTATCCAAGAGACCCAGTACTTC
CASSPGQFIQETQYF
>TRBV10-3|TRBJ1-2|-|-
TGTGCCATCAGCCCCGGGGCAGAATATGGCTACACCTTC
CAISPGAEYGYTF
>TRBV10-3|TRBJ2-7|once|-
TGTGCCATCAGTGAGGAGGCGGCAGGGGTGCACGAGCAGTACTTC
CAISEEAAGVHEQYF
>TRBV5-8|TRBJ2-7|-|TRBD1
TGTGCCAGCAGCGGACAGGGCTACGAGCAGTACTTC
CASSGQGYEQYF
>TRBV5-1|TRBJ2-6|-|-
TGCGCCAGCAGGTTGCGGGAAAGCTCTGGGGCCAACGTCCTGACTTTC
CASRLRESSGANVLTF
>TRBV18|TRBJ1-1|-|TRBD1
TGTGCCAGCTCAAGGAACAATAAACGACAGGGCGGCTTGAACACTGAAGCTTTCTTT
CASSRNNKRQGGLNTEAFF
>TRBV9|TRBJ1-6|-|-
TGTGCCAGCAGCGTAGACTATTATTCACCCCTCCACTTT
CASSVDYYSPLHF
>TRBV7-9|TRBJ2-3|-|-
TGTGCCAGCAGCCCGGACAGCTCAGATACGCAGTATTTT
CASSPDSSDTQYF
>TRBV5-1|TRBJ1-2|few|TRBD1
TGCGCCAGCAGCTTCGACAGGGATGGCTACACCTTC
CASSFDRDGYTF
>TRBV2|TRBJ1-1|-|-
TGTGCCAGCAGTGAAGACACTGAAGCTTTCTTT
CASSEDTEAFF
>TRBV6-4|TRBJ1-2|-|TRBD1
TGTGCCAGCAGGATAACAGGGGCCCCAAACTATGGCTACACCTTC
CASRITGAPNYGYTF
>TRBV4-1|TRBJ1-4|-|TRBD1
TGCGCCAGCAGCCAGGTTCAGGGACAGGGTAATGAAAAACTGTTTTTT
CASSQVQGQGNEKLFF
>TRBV7-2|TRBJ1-4|-|-
TGTGCCAGCAGCTTAGCGCTTAAGGAAAAACTGTTTTTT
CASSLALKEKLFF